The 15 T cell receptor beta chains below come from one sample, sequenced in a study of T cell changes during pregnancy in multiple sclerosis. TCRdb's table, derived via immunoSEQ multiplex PCR, lists solely in-frame clones and lacks some. The sample holds around 42,000 clones, over 75% seen once. Material: peripheral blood, obtained in the first trimester of pregnancy. The source of these receptors is a female donor in good health, enrolled as a control in a pregnancy study.

This clone was seen more than once but under ten times. V usage is TRBV7-9 and J usage is TRBJ1-6; maybe TRBD1 (6 bases). V lost 6 bases to trimming and J lost 9 bases, with 21 bases between them. This CDR3 region has 16 residues. The germline gives CDR1 SEHNR, CDR2 FQNEAQ (reference sequence). CDR3 sequence (DNA): TGTGCCAGCAGTCACAATACAGGGATCCATGGTTCACCCCTCCACTTT. Residues: CASSHNTGIHGSPLHF.

J is TRBJ1-1 and V is TRBV28; D remains unclear. Germline CDR1 MDHEN, CDR2 SYDVKM. Trimming stripped 2 bases from V and 3 bases from J, with 10 bases between. The CDR3 extends over 14 amino acids. CDR3 residues: CASSLVRQYTEAFF. The CDR3 DNA reads TGTGCCAGCAGTTTAGTTCGCCAGTACACTGAAGCTTTCTTT.

The chain carries TRBV7-6 and TRBJ2-3; 8 bases align to TRBD1. The V segment lost 2 bases and the J segment 5 bases; nucleotides outside the gene matches: 6. The CDR3 totals 15 residues. Germline loops: CDR1 SGHVS, CDR2 FNYEAQ. Written as DNA, the CDR3 is TGTGCCAGCAGCTTACCGTACAGGGGGATAGATACGCAGTATTTT. Its protein is CASSLPYRGIDTQYF.

This rearrangement joins TRBV6-5 to TRBJ1-2; tentative D call: TRBD1 (5 bases). Trimming stripped 5 bases from V and 7 bases from J, with 20 bases between. CDR1 and CDR2 (germline): MNHEY, SVGAGI. This CDR3 has 15 residues. The DNA for the CDR3 is TGTGCCAGCAGTACGACCTACGGCCGGGGGGGTGGCTACACCTTC. This codes for CASSTTYGRGGGYTF.

The V and J genes are TRBV6-6 and TRBJ2-7, with 8 bases aligning to TRBD2. V lost 2 bases and J lost 2; bases outside the gene matches: 8. Germline V gene sequence: CDR1 MNHNY, CDR2 SVGAGI (reference sequence). The CDR3 extends over 16 amino acids. CDR3 sequence: CASSYPDPGGAYEQYF. CDR3 nucleotide sequence: TGTGCCAGCAGTTACCCGGACCCCGGGGGGGCCTACGAGCAGTACTTC.

V gene TRBV6-5 combines with J gene TRBJ2-6; a weak D match, TRBD1 (5 bases). The germline V gene encodes CDR1 MNHEY and CDR2 SVGAGI. Trimming took off 6 bases at V and 0 bases at J, with 9 bases between the two ends. The CDR3 extends over 15 amino acids. The CDR3 DNA is TGTGCCAGCAGATCGACAGTCTCTGGGGCCAACGTCCTGACTTTC. It encodes CASRSTVSGANVLTF.

This clone was counted only a few times. This chain uses TRBV6-4 with TRBJ2-3; D is uncertain. This CDR3 has 15 amino acids. Trimming took off 0 bases at V and 1 base at J, with 8 bases between the two ends. CDR1 is MRHNA and CDR2 is SNTAGT in the germline V gene. CDR3 DNA: TGTGCCAGCAGTGACTCGTCTACCGGCACAGATACGCAGTATTTT. This codes for CASSDSSTGTDTQYF.

As DNA, the CDR3 is TGCGCCAGCAGCCCCCAGGGGGCCCCCTACAATGAGCAGTTCTTC. Protein product: CASSPQGAPYNEQFF. This chain links TRBV5-1 with TRBJ2-1, with 8 bases lining up with TRBD1. Losses at the gene ends were 4 bases for V and 2 bases for J; bases not matched to a gene: 5. The germline gives CDR1 SGHRS, CDR2 YFSETQ. CDR3 length: 15 residues.

V and J are TRBV7-8 and TRBJ1-1, with D unclear. Trimming took 1 base from V and 1 from J, leaving 7 bases between them. The CDR3 totals 14 residues. Per the germline V gene, CDR1 is SGHVS and CDR2 is FQNEAQ. This CDR3 is CASSLVHTNTEAFF. CDR3 nucleotides: TGTGCCAGCAGCTTAGTACACACGAACACTGAAGCTTTCTTT. Drawing the rest from reference TRBV7-8 and TRBJ1-1, the complete variable domain is GAGVSQSPRYKVAKRGQDVALRCDPISGHVSLFWYQQALGQGPEFLTYFQNEAQLDKSGLPSDRFFAERPEGSVSTLKIQRTQQEDSAVYLCASSLVHTNTEAFFGQGTRLTVV.

V usage is TRBV6-4 and J usage is TRBJ2-5, with a possible D match to TRBD2 (5 bases). The DNA end favors TRBJ2-7, so the J call may be wrong. CDR1 and CDR2 (germline): MRHNA, SNTAGT. This CDR3 comprises 13 residues. The CDR3 coding sequence is TGTGCCAGCAGTGACGGGCCAGAGGGCGAGCAGTACTTC. Translating it yields CASSDGPEGEQYF.

The chain combines TRBV5-6 with TRBJ1-1; D gene uncertain. CDR3 size: 14 residues. Germline V lookup: CDR1 SGHDT, CDR2 YYEEEE. Trimming stripped 4 bases from V and 1 base from J, with 11 bases between. The CDR3 here is CASSPGGRNTEAFF. CDR3 bases: TGTGCCAGCAGCCCGGGCGGGAGGAACACTGAAGCTTTCTTT.

The chain combines TRBV29-1 with TRBJ2-7, with a tentative D call TRBD2 (6 bases). The CDR3 contains 13 residues. The germline gives CDR1 SQVTM, CDR2 ANQGSEA. V dropped 4 bases and J dropped 1 base, with 11 bases sitting between them. CDR3 amino acids: CSVGASVSYEQYF. The CDR3 DNA reads TGCAGCGTTGGGGCTAGCGTATCCTACGAGCAGTACTTC.

The chain uses TRBV19 and TRBJ2-2; TRBD1 aligns across 8 bases. CDR1 and CDR2 from the germline V gene are LNHDA and SQIVND (reference sequence). The CDR3 has 13 amino acids. The ends lost 9 bases at V and 6 bases at J; junction bases unmatched: 6. The CDR3 bases are TGTGCCAGCCTCACGACAGGGGCCGGGGAGCTGTTTTTT. Translation: CASLTTGAGELFF.

This rearrangement joins TRBV4-3 to TRBJ1-2, with unresolved D. Trimming stripped 4 bases from V and 4 bases from J, with 19 bases between. Germline CDR1 reads LGHNA; CDR2 reads YSLEER. The CDR3 spans 16 residues. CDR3 nucleotide sequence: TGCGCCAGCAGCCCAAGAAAAACCGACTGGTTCTATGGCTACACCTTC. Translation: CASSPRKTDWFYGYTF.

The V and J genes are TRBV7-9 and TRBJ2-1; 7 bases map to TRBD1. CDR1 SEHNR and CDR2 FQNEAQ come from the germline V gene (reference sequence). After removal of 5 bases from V and 5 bases from J, the junction contained 12 bases not matched to a gene. This CDR3 is built from 16 residues. The DNA for the CDR3 is TGTGCCAGCAGCCCCCCTAGAGGGGGCGACGACAATGAGCAGTTCTTC. Translating gives CASSPPRGGDDNEQFF.